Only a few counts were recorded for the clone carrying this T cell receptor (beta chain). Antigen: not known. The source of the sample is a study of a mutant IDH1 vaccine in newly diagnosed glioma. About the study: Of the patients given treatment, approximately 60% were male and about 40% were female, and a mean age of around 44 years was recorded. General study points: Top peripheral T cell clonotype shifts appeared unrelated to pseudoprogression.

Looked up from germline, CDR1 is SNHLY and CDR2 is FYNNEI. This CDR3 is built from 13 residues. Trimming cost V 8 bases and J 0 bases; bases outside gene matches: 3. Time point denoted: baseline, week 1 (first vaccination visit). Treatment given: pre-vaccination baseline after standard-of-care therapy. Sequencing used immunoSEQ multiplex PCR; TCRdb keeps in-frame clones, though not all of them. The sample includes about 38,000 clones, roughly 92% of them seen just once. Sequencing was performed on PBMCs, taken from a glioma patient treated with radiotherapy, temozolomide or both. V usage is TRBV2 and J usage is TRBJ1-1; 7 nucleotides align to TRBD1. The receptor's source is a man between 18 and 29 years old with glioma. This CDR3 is CASQGQMNTEAFF. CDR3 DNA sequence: TGTGCCAGCCAGGGACAGATGAACACTGAAGCTTTCTTT.